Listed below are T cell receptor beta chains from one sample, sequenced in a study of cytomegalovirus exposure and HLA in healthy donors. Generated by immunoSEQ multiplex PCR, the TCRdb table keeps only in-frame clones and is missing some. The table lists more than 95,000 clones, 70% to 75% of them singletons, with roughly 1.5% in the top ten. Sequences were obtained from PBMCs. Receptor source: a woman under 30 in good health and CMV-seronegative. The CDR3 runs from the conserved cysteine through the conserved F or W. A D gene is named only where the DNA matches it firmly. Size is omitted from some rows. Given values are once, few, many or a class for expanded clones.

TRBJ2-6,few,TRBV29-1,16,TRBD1,TGCAGCGTTCGTCCGGGACAGGGGACTGGGGCCAACGTCCTGACTTTC,CSVRPGQGTGANVLTF
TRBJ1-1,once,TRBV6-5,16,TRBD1,TGTGCCAGCAGTTACTACTCGGGACAGGGGAACACTGAAGCTTTCTTT,CASSYYSGQGNTEAFF
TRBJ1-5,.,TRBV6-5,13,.,TGTGCCAGCAGTTACTCCGGGAGTCAGCCCCAGCATTTT,CASSYSGSQPQHF
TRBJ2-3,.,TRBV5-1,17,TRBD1,TGCGCCAGCAGCTCATTTTCCCCGGGACAGGGGACAGATACGCAGTATTTT,CASSSFSPGQGTDTQYF
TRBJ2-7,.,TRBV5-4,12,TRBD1,TGTGCCAGCAGCCCTGGGACAGGCGAGCAGTACTTC,CASSPGTGEQYF
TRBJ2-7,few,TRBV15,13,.,TGTGCCACCAGCAGTTCCTGGGCTTACGAGCAGTACTTC,CATSSSWAYEQYF
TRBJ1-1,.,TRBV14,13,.,TGTGCCAGCAGCCAAAGCGGCCTGTCTGAAGCTTTCTTT,CASSQSGLSEAFF
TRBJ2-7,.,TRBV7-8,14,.,TGTGCCAGCAGTTTAAAATATAGAGAATACGAGCAGTACTTC,CASSLKYREYEQYF
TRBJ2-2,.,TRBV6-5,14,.,TGTGCCAGCAGATTAAGCCCGAACACCGGGGAGCTGTTTTTT,CASRLSPNTGELFF
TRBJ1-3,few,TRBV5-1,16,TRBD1,TGCGCCAGCAGTCGGGACAGACCTTCCTCTGGAAACACCATATATTTT,CASSRDRPSSGNTIYF
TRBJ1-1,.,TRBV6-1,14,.,TGTGCCAGCAGTGATCCCTACCAGAACACTGAAGCTTTCTTT,CASSDPYQNTEAFF
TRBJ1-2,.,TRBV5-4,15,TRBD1,TGTGCCAGCAGCGCGAACACGGGACAGGGGTATGGCTACACCTTC,CASSANTGQGYGYTF